This T cell receptor (beta chain) was captured by sequencing in a study of blood T cell repertoires in COVID-19. Study as a whole: PBMCs, B-cell-depleted T cells, or T cells were the source of the cDNA or gDNA that made up the material.

In the authors' workflow: Amplification of reference gene primers provided the estimated nucleated cell counts. The method was immunoSEQ multiplex PCR; TCRdb's version includes in-frame clones alone and lacks a portion of them. V and J calls and clone size follow that table, whereas D and trimming were derived from the DNA. In the table there are roughly 38,000 clones, 85% to 90% of which are singletons. V dropped 2 bases and J dropped 1 base, with 8 bases sitting between them. The CDR3 spans 15 residues. The V gene's germline CDR1 is SEHNR and CDR2 FQNEAQ (reference sequence). The TCR originated in a man in his forties or fifties in a cohort sampled during active COVID-19. This chain joins TRBV7-9 and TRBJ2-2; D remains unclear. Sample: peripheral blood. This CDR3 reads CASSLILVNTGELFF. The CDR3 DNA is TGTGCCAGCAGCTTAATACTGGTGAACACCGGGGAGCTGTTTTTT. Together with reference TRBV7-9 and TRBJ2-2, the CDR3 gives the full variable domain: DTGVSQNPRHKITKRGQNVTFRCDPISEHNRLYWYRQTLGQGPEFLTYFQNEAQLEKSRLLSDRFSAERPKGSFSTLEIQRTEQGDSAMYLCASSLILVNTGELFFGEGSRLTVL.